Below are 24 T cell receptor beta chains sequenced from a single sample in a study of cytomegalovirus exposure and HLA in healthy donors. The PCR used 60 Vbeta and 13 Jbeta primers. Generated by immunoSEQ multiplex PCR, the TCRdb table keeps only in-frame clones and is missing some. The sample contains about 41,000 clones, over 75% of which appear only once. Specimen: PBMCs. These receptors were collected from a man aged 45-60 years in good health and CMV-seronegative.

This clone showed up just a few times. This rearrangement joins TRBV18 to TRBJ2-3; 12 bases match TRBD2. This CDR3 has 16 amino acids. The V segment lost 3 bases and the J segment 3 bases; nucleotides outside the gene matches: 4. CDR1 is KGHSH, CDR2 LQKENI, per germline. CDR3 sequence (DNA): TGTGCCAGCTCACCTGGGACTAGCGGGTTGACAGATACGCAGTATTTT. This gives the protein CASSPGTSGLTDTQYF.

The rearrangement joins TRBV9 to TRBJ2-1; 7 bases agree with TRBD2. After removal of 2 bases from V and 7 bases from J, the junction contained 3 bases not matched to a gene. The CDR3 contains 13 residues. CDR1 and CDR2 from the germline V gene are SGDLS and YYNGEE. The CDR3 nucleotides are TGTGCCAGCAGCGTCGGGGGGAATAATGAGCAGTTCTTC. It encodes CASSVGGNNEQFF.

This chain uses TRBV4-3 with TRBJ2-7; 7 positions match TRBD1. This CDR3 is built from 15 residues. The germline V gene encodes CDR1 LGHNA and CDR2 YSLEER. V gave up 0 bases and J gave up 4 bases; unmatched junction bases: 6. As DNA, the CDR3 is TGCGCCAGCAGCCAAGATGGAGGCAGGGGGTACGAGCAGTACTTC. This sequence encodes CASSQDGGRGYEQYF.

The chain couples TRBV28 to TRBJ2-5; D not certain. The DNA end lines up better with TRBJ2-7; the J call may be wrong. Looked up from germline, CDR1 is MDHEN and CDR2 is SYDVKM. The CDR3 runs to 13 residues. CDR3 coding DNA: TGTGCCAGCCAGCGACCGAGCTCCTACGAGCAGTACTTC. Encoded protein: CASQRPSSYEQYF.

V is TRBV29-1 and J is TRBJ1-5; 8 nucleotides align to TRBD1. J gave up 3 bases and V 4 bases, and 8 bases lay outside the gene matches. The CDR3 runs 15 residues. Germline loops: CDR1 SQVTM, CDR2 ANQGSEA. The chain's CDR3 is CSVATGTGNNQPQHF. The DNA of the CDR3 is TGCAGCGTTGCCACCGGGACAGGAAACAATCAGCCCCAGCATTTT.

V and J are TRBV7-9 and TRBJ1-1; TRBD1 agrees at 9 bases. Germline-derived CDR1 and CDR2 are SEHNR and FQNEAQ (reference sequence). The CDR3 contains 16 residues. V was clipped by 11 bases and J by 0 bases; unmatched bases: 13. CDR3 nucleotide sequence: TGTGCCGCCCAACCGGGACAGGGCCTCCTGAACACTGAAGCTTTCTTT. It codes for CAAQPGQGLLNTEAFF.

The chain links TRBV30 to TRBJ2-2; TRBD1 matches at 9 bases. This CDR3 has 14 amino acids. The germline V gene encodes CDR1 GTSNPN and CDR2 SVGIG (reference sequence). V was pared by 2 bases and J by 4 bases, with 2 bases of the junction left unmatched. The CDR3 is CAWSHRGRTGELFF. CDR3 bases: TGTGCCTGGAGTCACAGGGGGCGCACCGGGGAGCTGTTTTTT.

This clone was seen a single time. The V call is TRBV28, the J call TRBJ1-4; a weak D match, TRBD1 (5 bases). CDR3 length equals 15 residues. CDR1 and CDR2 from the germline V gene are MDHEN and SYDVKM. Trimming shortened V by 4 bases and J by 7 bases, and 16 bases separated the two germline ends. CDR3 region: CASSSRTPSGEKLFF. Written as DNA, the CDR3 is TGTGCCAGCAGTTCCAGGACACCGTCGGGTGAAAAACTGTTTTTT.

The rearrangement joins TRBV30 to TRBJ2-2; TRBD1 might be the D (5 bases). Germline assignment: CDR1 GTSNPN and CDR2 SVGIG (reference sequence). The CDR3 extends over 15 amino acids. V was cut by 4 bases and J by 5 bases, with 17 bases left in between. The CDR3 DNA sequence: TGTGCCTGGAACCCAGGGATGAAGAGGACCGGGGAGCTGTTTTTT. Translating it yields CAWNPGMKRTGELFF.

This clone came up once. The gene calls are TRBV28 and TRBJ2-5; the match to TRBD1 covers 10 bases. V was clipped by 10 bases and J by 7 bases; unmatched bases: 9. The CDR3 extends over 13 amino acids. Germline V lookup: CDR1 MDHEN, CDR2 SYDVKM. CDR3 in amino acids: CATNPTGGATQYF. The CDR3 DNA reads as TGTGCCACCAACCCGACAGGGGGCGCGACCCAGTACTTC.

The chain couples TRBV7-3 to TRBJ2-3; TRBD2 is a possible D gene (6 bases). Germline values: CDR1 SGHTA, CDR2 FQGTGA. CDR3 length: 15 residues. V was shortened by 5 bases and J by 4 bases, with 16 bases between the two germline ends. The CDR3 DNA reads as TGTGCCAGCAGCCCCGCCCCCGGGAGAGCAGATACGCAGTATTTT. Translation: CASSPAPGRADTQYF.

The chain links TRBV13 to TRBJ2-1, with D tentatively TRBD2 (6 bases). CDR3 size: 15 residues. The ends were cut back, 5 bases at V and 8 bases at J, with 19 bases in the middle. Germline CDR1 is PRHDT and CDR2 is FYEKMQ (reference sequence). As DNA, the CDR3 is TGTGCCAGCAGCCGCACGGGACTCAGAGGGGATGAGCAGTTCTTC. This encodes CASSRTGLRGDEQFF.

The V and J genes are TRBV5-1 and TRBJ2-3; TRBD2 aligns across 7 bases. Germline V lookup: CDR1 SGHRS, CDR2 YFSETQ. Trimming cost V 4 bases and J 5 bases; bases outside gene matches: 10. CDR3 length: 15 residues. CDR3 region: CASSPYAVAGDTQYF. CDR3 DNA: TGCGCCAGCAGCCCCTACGCGGTAGCGGGAGATACGCAGTATTTT.

The chain links TRBV6-5 to TRBJ1-2, with 7 bases lining up with TRBD1. After removal of 6 bases from V and 4 bases from J, the junction contained 2 bases not matched to a gene. Per germline, CDR1 MNHEY and CDR2 SVGAGI. CDR3 length: 12 amino acids. CDR3 residues: CASSQGVYGYTF. The CDR3 DNA reads TGTGCCAGCAGCCAGGGGGTCTATGGCTACACCTTC.

The chain links TRBV7-6 to TRBJ2-5; 7 positions match TRBD1. CDR3 length equals 14 residues. Germline V gene data show CDR1 as SGHVS and CDR2 as FNYEAQ. V gave up 2 bases and J gave up 6 bases; unmatched junction bases: 6. CDR3 bases: TGTGCCAGCAGCTTAAACAGGGGTTCGCAGACCCAGTACTTC. It specifies CASSLNRGSQTQYF.

The chain uses TRBV18 and TRBJ2-3; 7 bases line up with TRBD2. Germline values: CDR1 KGHSH, CDR2 LQKENI. This CDR3 spans 13 amino acids. After removal of 6 bases from V and 2 bases from J, the junction contained 2 bases not matched to a gene. Here the CDR3 reads CASSAGDTDTQYF. In nucleotides, the CDR3 is TGTGCCAGCTCGGCGGGGGACACAGATACGCAGTATTTT.

The CDR3, as DNA: TGCGCCAGCAGCTTGGTGGGCGGGAGATCGGAGACCCAGTACTTC. Its translation is CASSLVGGRSETQYF. The chain recombines TRBV5-1 with TRBJ2-5; 7 bases map to TRBD2. Unmatched junction bases numbered 7, after V lost 0 bases and J lost 5 bases. Germline lookup yields CDR1 SGHRS and CDR2 YFSETQ. This CDR3 has 15 amino acids. Using reference TRBV5-1 and TRBJ2-5 for the parts outside the CDR3, the full variable domain is KAGVTQTPRYLIKTRGQQVTLSCSPISGHRSVSWYQQTPGQGLQFLFEYFSETQRNKGNFPGRFSGRQFSNSRSEMNVSTLELGDSALYLCASSLVGGRSETQYFGPGTRLLVL.

This clone was picked up a small number of times. This rearrangement joins TRBV2 to TRBJ2-1; D unresolved. The CDR3 contains 13 residues. The germline CDR1 and CDR2 sequences are SNHLY and FYNNEI. V was shortened by 7 bases and J by 0 bases, with 7 bases between the two germline ends. The CDR3 DNA reads as TGTGCCAGCATGTCGAGCTCCTACAATGAGCAGTTCTTC. Translated, it gives CASMSSSYNEQFF.

V usage is TRBV6-6 and J usage is TRBJ1-2; D is ambiguous. The V and J ends lost 2 bases and 6 bases respectively, with 10 bases between them. Germline values: CDR1 MNHNY, CDR2 SVGAGI (reference sequence). CDR3 length equals 13 residues. The CDR3 is CASSYLQEDGYTF. For the CDR3, the DNA is TGTGCCAGCAGTTACCTGCAGGAGGATGGCTACACCTTC.

The chain employs TRBV6-1 and TRBJ2-7; D perhaps matches TRBD2 (10 bases). V was shortened by 3 bases and J by 1 base, with 25 bases between the two germline ends. The CDR3 consists of 19 residues. The germline V gene has CDR1 MNHNS and CDR2 SASEGT. CDR3 DNA: TGTGCCAGCAGTGACGGGACAGGGAATAGCGGGAGGTTTTCCTACGAGCAGTACTTC. It codes for CASSDGTGNSGRFSYEQYF.

The chain is built from TRBV7-9 and TRBJ2-5; 7 bases are shared with TRBD2. The germline V gene encodes CDR1 SEHNR and CDR2 FQNEAQ (reference sequence). With V trimmed by 3 bases and J by 5 bases, 3 bases remained unmatched. The CDR3 is 13 amino acids. CDR3 loop: CASSLGGRETQYF. The CDR3 bases are TGTGCCAGCAGCTTGGGAGGGAGGGAGACCCAGTACTTC.

This clone was recorded once. The rearrangement joins TRBV6-5 to TRBJ2-7; possibly TRBD1 for D (6 bases). This CDR3 has 15 residues. The ends were cut back, 6 bases at V and 2 bases at J, with 17 bases in the middle. CDR1 MNHEY and CDR2 SVGAGI come from the germline V gene. As DNA, the CDR3 is TGTGCCAGCAGGACCGGGACATGGGGCGCCTACGAGCAGTACTTC. Its translation: CASRTGTWGAYEQYF.

The V call is TRBV2, the J call TRBJ2-5; D possibly corresponds to TRBD2 (6 bases). This CDR3 has 11 residues. The V end was cut by 11 bases, the J end by 5 bases, with 12 bases between. Germline assignment: CDR1 SNHLY and CDR2 FYNNEI. CDR3 loop: CAGRRVETQYF. The CDR3 DNA reads as TGTGCCGGTCGGAGGGTGGAGACCCAGTACTTC. The full variable domain, with the rest looked up from reference TRBV2 and TRBJ2-5, is EPEVTQTPSHQVTQMGQEVILRCVPISNHLYFYWYRQILGQKVEFLVSFYNNEISEKSEIFDDQFSVERPDGSNFTLKIRSTKLEDSAMYFCAGRRVETQYFGPGTRLLVL.

This rearrangement joins TRBV4-1 to TRBJ2-7, with D possibly being TRBD1 (6 bases). The V gene lost 2 bases and the J gene lost 6 bases, with 17 bases spanning the gap. CDR3 length: 15 amino acids. Germline CDR1 is MGHRA and CDR2 is YSYEKL. The CDR3 protein is CASSQRPTQGLEQYF. CDR3 nucleotides: TGCGCCAGCAGCCAACGGCCCACCCAGGGGCTCGAGCAGTACTTC.